This is a list of T cell receptor beta chains from one sample in a study of blood T cell repertoires in COVID-19. Here immunoSEQ multiplex PCR was the method, and the copy in TCRdb shows in-frame clones only, minus some. The table shows more than 95,000 clones, with 70% to 90% occurring only once. The sequencing input was peripheral blood. All receptors derive from a man between 50 and 59 years old in a cohort sampled during active COVID-19. Both conserved end residues are part of each CDR3. The D gene is left open where the match is weak. Clone size is stated in some rows and not others, as once, few, many or a class when expanded.

v_call: TRBV5-1
j_call: TRBJ1-2
clone_size: -
d_call: TRBD1
cdr3_nt: TGCGCCAGCAGCCCGACCGACAGGGTAGTTGGCTACACCTTC
cdr3_aa: CASSPTDRVVGYTF

v_call: TRBV11-3
j_call: TRBJ2-7
clone_size: -
d_call: -
cdr3_nt: TGTGCCAGCAGCTTAATCCCAAACCCCGGGGCCTACGAGCAGTACTTC
cdr3_aa: CASSLIPNPGAYEQYF

v_call: TRBV18
j_call: TRBJ2-5
clone_size: -
d_call: -
cdr3_nt: TGTGCCAGCTCACCATCCCGGTATGAGACCCAGTACTTC
cdr3_aa: CASSPSRYETQYF

v_call: TRBV19
j_call: TRBJ2-1
clone_size: once
d_call: -
cdr3_nt: TGTGCCAGTAGTAGTCCTCCAGGAACAACCTACAATGAGCAGTTCTTC
cdr3_aa: CASSSPPGTTYNEQFF

v_call: TRBV5-1
j_call: TRBJ2-3
clone_size: -
d_call: -
cdr3_nt: TGCGCCAGCAGCCCAGGGGTCTTAACTGGCACAGATACGCAGTATTTT
cdr3_aa: CASSPGVLTGTDTQYF

v_call: TRBV4-1
j_call: TRBJ2-7
clone_size: -
d_call: -
cdr3_nt: TGCGCCAGCAGCCAAGTATGGGCTGGGCCCTACGAGCAGTACTTC
cdr3_aa: CASSQVWAGPYEQYF

v_call: TRBV29-1
j_call: TRBJ1-1
clone_size: -
d_call: TRBD1
cdr3_nt: TGCAGCGTTGGGACAGGGGAACGGTACACTGAAGCTTTCTTT
cdr3_aa: CSVGTGERYTEAFF

v_call: TRBV4-2
j_call: TRBJ1-3
clone_size: -
d_call: -
cdr3_nt: TGTGCCAGCAGCCAAGTGGAGGGCTCTGGAAACACCATATATTTT
cdr3_aa: CASSQVEGSGNTIYF

v_call: TRBV7-2
j_call: TRBJ2-4
clone_size: -
d_call: TRBD2
cdr3_nt: TGTGCCAGCAGCCTAACAAGCGGGGTGATCATTCAGTACTTC
cdr3_aa: CASSLTSGVIIQYF

v_call: TRBV14
j_call: TRBJ2-3
clone_size: -
d_call: TRBD1
cdr3_nt: TGTGCCAGCAGCCACTGGGACAGGGGGACAGATACGCAGTATTTT
cdr3_aa: CASSHWDRGTDTQYF

v_call: TRBV5-1
j_call: TRBJ1-1
clone_size: -
d_call: -
cdr3_nt: TGCGCCACCGGTACCGGGGACACTGAAGCTTTCTTT
cdr3_aa: CATGTGDTEAFF

v_call: TRBV19
j_call: TRBJ1-2
clone_size: -
d_call: TRBD1
cdr3_nt: TGTGCCAGTAGTATGCGGTTACAGGGGGCAGGGAAGGGTGGCTACACCTTC
cdr3_aa: CASSMRLQGAGKGGYTF

v_call: TRBV5-4
j_call: TRBJ1-2
clone_size: -
d_call: -
cdr3_nt: TGTGCCAGCAGCTACGGAGGCGGGGGTGCCCCCGTTAGAAGCTACACCTTC
cdr3_aa: CASSYGGGGAPVRSYTF

v_call: TRBV4-2
j_call: TRBJ2-7
clone_size: -
d_call: TRBD2
cdr3_nt: TGTGCCAGCAGCACCGGGACTAGCGGGAATTCCGAGCAGTACTTC
cdr3_aa: CASSTGTSGNSEQYF

v_call: TRBV20-1
j_call: TRBJ2-2
clone_size: -
d_call: -
cdr3_nt: TGCAGTGCTAGTGGGCCAGGGATCACCGGGGAGCTGTTTTTT
cdr3_aa: CSASGPGITGELFF

v_call: TRBV5-5
j_call: TRBJ2-5
clone_size: -
d_call: TRBD2
cdr3_nt: TGTGCCAGCAGCTTGTTTCCAGCGGGGGGCTCCCAAGAGACCCAGTACTTC
cdr3_aa: CASSLFPAGGSQETQYF

v_call: TRBV7-2
j_call: TRBJ2-5
clone_size: -
d_call: TRBD2
cdr3_nt: TGTGCCAGCGGGGGGGGTCAGCCGAAGACCCAGTACTTC
cdr3_aa: CASGGGQPKTQYF

v_call: TRBV21-1
j_call: TRBJ2-5
clone_size: -
d_call: -
cdr3_nt: TGTGCCAGCAGCAAAGGTAGGGCAGGGGGGTTAACCCAGTACTTC
cdr3_aa: CASSKGRAGGLTQYF

v_call: TRBV9
j_call: TRBJ1-1
clone_size: -
d_call: -
cdr3_nt: TGTGCCAGCAGCTCCCAGCAGGGGCCAGGGGCAAGTGAAGCTTTCTTT
cdr3_aa: CASSSQQGPGASEAFF

v_call: TRBV6-1
j_call: TRBJ2-2
clone_size: once
d_call: TRBD2
cdr3_nt: TGTGCCAGCAGTGAGGGAGGGTTGGCCGGGGAGCTGTTTTTT
cdr3_aa: CASSEGGLAGELFF

v_call: TRBV19
j_call: TRBJ1-4
clone_size: -
d_call: -
cdr3_nt: TGTGCCAGTAGCGCTCTCGGTGCTGAAAAACTGTTTTTT
cdr3_aa: CASSALGAEKLFF

v_call: TRBV7-3
j_call: TRBJ2-7
clone_size: once
d_call: TRBD2
cdr3_nt: TGTGCCAGCAGCTTGGAAGGGACTAGGGGATACGAGCAGTACTTC
cdr3_aa: CASSLEGTRGYEQYF

v_call: TRBV23-1
j_call: TRBJ1-2
clone_size: -
d_call: -
cdr3_nt: TGCGCCAGCAGTCATCGTCAGGCCCAGAGATATGGCTACACCTTC
cdr3_aa: CASSHRQAQRYGYTF

v_call: TRBV29-1
j_call: TRBJ2-2
clone_size: -
d_call: -
cdr3_nt: TGCAGCGTTGAAGCGGGGGCCGGGGAGCTGTTTTTT
cdr3_aa: CSVEAGAGELFF

v_call: TRBV6-6
j_call: TRBJ1-2
clone_size: -
d_call: TRBD1
cdr3_nt: TGTGCCAGCAGTGGCAAGACAGGGGGCGTGAATGGCTACACCTTC
cdr3_aa: CASSGKTGGVNGYTF

v_call: TRBV12-3/TRBV12-4
j_call: TRBJ1-1
clone_size: few
d_call: -
cdr3_nt: TGTGCCAGCAGTTTGGGCACTAACACTGAAGCTTTCTTT
cdr3_aa: CASSLGTNTEAFF

v_call: TRBV6-6
j_call: TRBJ2-5
clone_size: -
d_call: -
cdr3_nt: TGTGCCAGCAGTTCTAGAGGGAGGGAGACCCAGTACTTC
cdr3_aa: CASSSRGRETQYF

v_call: TRBV7-2
j_call: TRBJ1-1
clone_size: -
d_call: TRBD1
cdr3_nt: TGTGCCAGCAGGCCAAGACAGGGGGCGGGCACTGAAGCTTTCTTT
cdr3_aa: CASRPRQGAGTEAFF

v_call: TRBV7-9
j_call: TRBJ1-2
clone_size: -
d_call: -
cdr3_nt: TGTGCCAGCAGCCGCCCCGGGACTTCCCTGGGTGGCTACACCTTC
cdr3_aa: CASSRPGTSLGGYTF

v_call: TRBV4-3
j_call: TRBJ1-6
clone_size: -
d_call: TRBD1
cdr3_nt: TGCGCCAGCAGGGCCGGGACAGGGGATTCACCCCTCCACTTT
cdr3_aa: CASRAGTGDSPLHF

v_call: TRBV15
j_call: TRBJ1-1
clone_size: -
d_call: -
cdr3_nt: TGTGCCACCAGCAGAGCCCTAGCCCCTGAAGCTTTCTTT
cdr3_aa: CATSRALAPEAFF

v_call: TRBV4-3
j_call: TRBJ1-3
clone_size: -
d_call: TRBD1
cdr3_nt: TGCGCCAGCAGCCAAGAGACAGGGATAGGGACAGGAAACACCATATATTTT
cdr3_aa: CASSQETGIGTGNTIYF

v_call: TRBV7-2
j_call: TRBJ2-1
clone_size: -
d_call: -
cdr3_nt: TGTGCCAGCAGCCCACGACAGCCAGTTAACAATGAGCAGTTCTTC
cdr3_aa: CASSPRQPVNNEQFF

v_call: TRBV18
j_call: TRBJ2-1
clone_size: -
d_call: -
cdr3_nt: TGTGCCAGCTCGGAACAGTCCCCCAATGAGCAGTTCTTC
cdr3_aa: CASSEQSPNEQFF

v_call: TRBV28
j_call: TRBJ1-2
clone_size: -
d_call: TRBD1
cdr3_nt: TGTGCCAGCAGACAGGGGGGACAGGGAGTCTATGGCTACACCTTC
cdr3_aa: CASRQGGQGVYGYTF

v_call: TRBV5-3
j_call: TRBJ2-6
clone_size: -
d_call: TRBD1
cdr3_nt: TGTGCCAGAAGCTTTGGGACAGGGGGGAAATACTCTGGGGCCAACGTCCTGACTTTC
cdr3_aa: CARSFGTGGKYSGANVLTF

v_call: TRBV28
j_call: TRBJ1-5
clone_size: -
d_call: -
cdr3_nt: TGTGCCAGCAGTTACCCTAAGCAGCCCCAGCATTTT
cdr3_aa: CASSYPKQPQHF